Each of the 8 T cell receptor beta chains below was sequenced from the same sample in a study of identical twins. TCRdb reprocessed the 5' RACE reads via MiXCR and lists one record per CDR3 protein. The sample has 1.5 million to 2 million distinct CDR3 sequences; about 32% are singletons. Sample: cord blood. These TCRs come from a newborn girl in good health.

In DNA form, the CDR3 reads TGCGCCAGCAACCGGGACTATAATTCACCCCTCCACTTT. This sequence encodes CASNRDYNSPLHF. V and J are TRBV4-1 and TRBJ1-6, with D uncertain. The germline V gene has CDR1 MGHRA and CDR2 YSYEKL. The CDR3 runs to 13 residues. Trimming left V 7 bases short and J 3 bases short, with 7 bases between.

The chain has TRBV6-1 and TRBJ1-2; TRBD1 matches at 7 bases. V lost 3 bases to trimming and J lost 5 bases; unmatched junction nucleotides: 15. The CDR3 totals 17 residues. The germline V gene encodes CDR1 MNHNS and CDR2 SASEGT. CDR3 protein: CASSDHGGDPRGYGYTF. For the CDR3, the DNA is TGTGCCAGCAGTGACCACGGAGGGGACCCCAGGGGGTATGGCTACACCTTC.

V is TRBV4-1 and J is TRBJ2-5, with D perhaps TRBD1 (6 bases). Per germline, CDR1 MGHRA and CDR2 YSYEKL. Trimming took 4 bases from V and 0 from J, leaving 12 bases between them. This CDR3 contains 15 residues. In DNA form, the CDR3 reads TGCGCCAGCAGCCCCCAGACAGGATACCAAGAGACCCAGTACTTC. Translating gives CASSPQTGYQETQYF.

The J gene is TRBJ2-3, the V gene TRBV7-2, with 11 bases matching TRBD2. Germline V gene lookup returns CDR1 SGHTA and CDR2 FQGNSA. The CDR3 is 15 amino acids. Trimming cost V 6 bases and J 1 base; bases outside gene matches: 3. The CDR3 is CASRQTSGGTDTQYF. In nucleotides, the CDR3 is TGTGCCAGCAGGCAGACTAGCGGGGGCACAGATACGCAGTATTTT.

The rearrangement joins TRBV3-1 to TRBJ1-1; no clear D gene. Germline V gene sequence: CDR1 LGHDT, CDR2 YNNKEL (reference sequence). V lost 2 bases and J lost 2, with 15 bases in between. CDR3 length equals 16 residues. The CDR3 bases are TGTGCCAGCAGCCAAAATTTGGGTTCAGCTAACACTGAAGCTTTCTTT. Protein: CASSQNLGSANTEAFF.

The rearrangement links TRBV12-3 or TRBV12-4 to TRBJ2-2; D might be TRBD1 or TRBD2, each matching 5 bases. The CDR3 has 14 amino acids. Trimming took 5 bases from V and 1 from J, leaving 8 bases between them. The CDR3 DNA reads as TGTGCCAGCAGTCGGGGCAGGAACACCGGGGAGCTGTTTTTT. It encodes CASSRGRNTGELFF.

The rearrangement uses TRBV9 and TRBJ1-1; D is undetermined. The germline gives CDR1 SGDLS, CDR2 YYNGEE. Trimming took 0 bases from V and 8 from J, leaving 8 bases between them. The CDR3 is 12 residues long. The CDR3 DNA sequence: TGTGCCAGCAGCGTAGCATTTGACGAAGCTTTCTTT. This codes for CASSVAFDEAFF.

In this sample, this clonotype turned up a few times. This chain joins TRBV20-1 and TRBJ2-3, with D maybe TRBD2 (6 bases). The CDR3 spans 12 residues. Between the trimmed V and J ends, which lost 4 bases and 5 bases, there was a span of 10 bases. Germline V gene data show CDR1 as DFQATT and CDR2 as SNEGSKA (reference sequence). As DNA, the CDR3 is TGCAGTGCTACCAAGACTAGAGATACGCAGTATTTT. Amino acids: CSATKTRDTQYF.